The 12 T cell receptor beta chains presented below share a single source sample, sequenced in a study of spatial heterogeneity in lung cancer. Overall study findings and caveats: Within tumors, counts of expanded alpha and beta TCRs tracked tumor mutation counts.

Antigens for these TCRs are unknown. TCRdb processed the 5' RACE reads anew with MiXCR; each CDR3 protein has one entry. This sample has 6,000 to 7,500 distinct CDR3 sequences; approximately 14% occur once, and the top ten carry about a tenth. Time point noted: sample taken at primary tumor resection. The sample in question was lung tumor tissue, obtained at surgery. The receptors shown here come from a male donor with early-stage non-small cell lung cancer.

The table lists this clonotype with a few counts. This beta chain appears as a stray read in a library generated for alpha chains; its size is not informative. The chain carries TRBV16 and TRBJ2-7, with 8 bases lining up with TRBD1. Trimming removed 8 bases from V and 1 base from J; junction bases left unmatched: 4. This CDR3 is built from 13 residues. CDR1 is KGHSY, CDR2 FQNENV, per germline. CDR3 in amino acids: CASRGTGSYEQYF. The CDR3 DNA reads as TGTGCCAGCCGGGGGACAGGATCCTACGAGCAGTACTTC.

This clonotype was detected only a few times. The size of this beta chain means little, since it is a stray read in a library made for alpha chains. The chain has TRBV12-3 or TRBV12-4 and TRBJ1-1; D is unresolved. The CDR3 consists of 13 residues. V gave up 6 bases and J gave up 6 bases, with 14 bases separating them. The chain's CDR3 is CASSPDINAEAFF. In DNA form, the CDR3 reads TGTGCCAGCAGCCCAGACATTAACGCTGAAGCTTTCTTT.

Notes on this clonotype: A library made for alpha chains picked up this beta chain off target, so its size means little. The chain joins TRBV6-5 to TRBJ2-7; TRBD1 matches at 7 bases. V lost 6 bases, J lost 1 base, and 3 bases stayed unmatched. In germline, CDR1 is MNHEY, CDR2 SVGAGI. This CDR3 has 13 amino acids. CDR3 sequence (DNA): TGTGCCAGCAGGGGGACAGTGTCCTACGAGCAGTACTTC. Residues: CASRGTVSYEQYF.

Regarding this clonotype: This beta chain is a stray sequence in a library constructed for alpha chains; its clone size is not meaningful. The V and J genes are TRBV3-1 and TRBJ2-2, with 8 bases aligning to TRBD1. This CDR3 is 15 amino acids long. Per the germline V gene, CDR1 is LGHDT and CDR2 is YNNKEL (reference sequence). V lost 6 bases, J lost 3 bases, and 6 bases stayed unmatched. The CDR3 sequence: CASRPRQGYTGELFF. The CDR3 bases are TGTGCCAGCAGACCCAGACAGGGGTACACCGGGGAGCTGTTTTTT.

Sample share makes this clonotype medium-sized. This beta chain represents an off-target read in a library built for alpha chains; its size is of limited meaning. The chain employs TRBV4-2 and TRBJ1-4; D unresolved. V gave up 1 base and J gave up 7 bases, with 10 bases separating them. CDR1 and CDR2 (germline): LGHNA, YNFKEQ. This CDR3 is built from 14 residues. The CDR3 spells CASSQAGGSEKLFF. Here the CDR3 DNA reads TGTGCCAGCAGCCAAGCGGGTGGGAGTGAAAAACTGTTTTTT.

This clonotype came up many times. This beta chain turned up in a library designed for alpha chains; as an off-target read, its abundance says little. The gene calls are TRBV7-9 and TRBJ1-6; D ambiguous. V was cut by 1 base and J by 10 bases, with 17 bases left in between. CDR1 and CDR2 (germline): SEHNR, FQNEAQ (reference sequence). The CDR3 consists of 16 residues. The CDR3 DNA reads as TGTGCCAGCAGCTTAGGTGGAGTCGTGGGGAACTCACCCCTCCACTTT. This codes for CASSLGGVVGNSPLHF.

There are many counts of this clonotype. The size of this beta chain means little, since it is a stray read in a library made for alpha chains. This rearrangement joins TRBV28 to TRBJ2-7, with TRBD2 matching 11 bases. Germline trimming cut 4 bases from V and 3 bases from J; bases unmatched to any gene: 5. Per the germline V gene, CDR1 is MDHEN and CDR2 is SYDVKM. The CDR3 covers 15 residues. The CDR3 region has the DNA TGTGCCAGCAGTTCCCCGGGACTAGCGGTCTACGAGCAGTACTTC. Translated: CASSSPGLAVYEQYF.

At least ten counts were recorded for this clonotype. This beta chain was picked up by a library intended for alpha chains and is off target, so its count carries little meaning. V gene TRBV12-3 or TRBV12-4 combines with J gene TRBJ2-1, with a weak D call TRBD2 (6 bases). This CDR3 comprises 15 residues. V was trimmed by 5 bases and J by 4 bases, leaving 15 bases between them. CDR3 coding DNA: TGTGCCAGCAGTCCAAGGTCCAGCGGGTACAATGAGCAGTTCTTC. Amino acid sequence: CASSPRSSGYNEQFF.

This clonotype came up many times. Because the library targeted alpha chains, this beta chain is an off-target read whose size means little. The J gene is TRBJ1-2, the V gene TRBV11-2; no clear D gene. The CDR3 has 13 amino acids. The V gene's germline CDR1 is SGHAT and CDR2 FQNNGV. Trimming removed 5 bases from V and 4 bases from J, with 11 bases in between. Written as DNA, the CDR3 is TGTGCCAGCAGCCCCGGGCGCGGCTATGGCTACACCTTC. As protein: CASSPGRGYGYTF.

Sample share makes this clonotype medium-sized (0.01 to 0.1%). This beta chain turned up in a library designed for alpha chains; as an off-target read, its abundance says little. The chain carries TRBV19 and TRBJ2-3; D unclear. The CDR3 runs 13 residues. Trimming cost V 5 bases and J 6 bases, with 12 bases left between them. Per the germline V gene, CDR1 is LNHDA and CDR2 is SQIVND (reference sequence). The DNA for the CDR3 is TGTGCCAGTAGTGATACTAAAAAGGATACGCAGTATTTT. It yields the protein CASSDTKKDTQYF. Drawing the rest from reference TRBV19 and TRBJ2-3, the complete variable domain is DGGITQSPKYLFRKEGQNVTLSCEQNLNHDAMYWYRQDPGQGLRLIYYSQIVNDFQKGDIAEGYSVSREKKESFPLTVTSAQKNPTAFYLCASSDTKKDTQYFGPGTRLTVL.

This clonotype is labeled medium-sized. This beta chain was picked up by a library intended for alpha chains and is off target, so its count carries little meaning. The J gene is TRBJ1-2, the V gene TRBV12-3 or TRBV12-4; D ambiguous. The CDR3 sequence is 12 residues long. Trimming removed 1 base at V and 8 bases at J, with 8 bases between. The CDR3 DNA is TGTGCCAGCAGTTTAGGAGGTAAAGGCTACACCTTC. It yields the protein CASSLGGKGYTF.

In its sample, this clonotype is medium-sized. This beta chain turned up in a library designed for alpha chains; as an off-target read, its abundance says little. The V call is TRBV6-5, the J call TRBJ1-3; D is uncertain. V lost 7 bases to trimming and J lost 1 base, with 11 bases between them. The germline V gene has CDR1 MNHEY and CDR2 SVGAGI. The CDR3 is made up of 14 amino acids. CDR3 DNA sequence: TGTGCCAGCACTGGACTCTCTTCTGGAAACACCATATATTTT. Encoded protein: CASTGLSSGNTIYF.